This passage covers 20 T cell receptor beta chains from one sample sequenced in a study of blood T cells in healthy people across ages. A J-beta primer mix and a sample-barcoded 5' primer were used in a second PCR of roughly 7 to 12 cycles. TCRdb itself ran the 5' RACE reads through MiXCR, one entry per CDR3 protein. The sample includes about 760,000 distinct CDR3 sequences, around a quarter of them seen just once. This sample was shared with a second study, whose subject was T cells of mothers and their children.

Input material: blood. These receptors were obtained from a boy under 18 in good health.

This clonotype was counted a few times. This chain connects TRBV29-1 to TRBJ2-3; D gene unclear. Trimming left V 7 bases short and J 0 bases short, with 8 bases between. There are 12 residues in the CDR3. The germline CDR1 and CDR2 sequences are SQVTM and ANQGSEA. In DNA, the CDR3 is TGCAGCGGAGGCAGCAGCACAGATACGCAGTATTTT. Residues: CSGGSSTDTQYF.

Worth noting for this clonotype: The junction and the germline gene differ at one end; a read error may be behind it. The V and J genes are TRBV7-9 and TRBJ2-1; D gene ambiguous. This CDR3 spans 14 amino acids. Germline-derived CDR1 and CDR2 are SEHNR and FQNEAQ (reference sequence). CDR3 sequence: CASSYTGSFNEQFF. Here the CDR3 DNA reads TGTGCCAGCAGCTATACCGGGTCCTTCAATGAGCAGTTCTTC.

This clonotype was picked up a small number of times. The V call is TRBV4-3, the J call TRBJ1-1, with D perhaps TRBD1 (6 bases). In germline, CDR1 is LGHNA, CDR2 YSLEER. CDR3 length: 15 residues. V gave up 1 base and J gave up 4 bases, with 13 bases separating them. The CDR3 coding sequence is TGCGCCAGCAGCCAAGTACAGGGTATGGGCACTGAAGCTTTCTTT. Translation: CASSQVQGMGTEAFF.

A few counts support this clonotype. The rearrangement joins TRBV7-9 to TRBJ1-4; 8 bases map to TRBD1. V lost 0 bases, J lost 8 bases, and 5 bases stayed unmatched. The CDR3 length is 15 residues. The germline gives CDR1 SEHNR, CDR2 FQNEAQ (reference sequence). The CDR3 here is CASSLAGQGAEKLFF. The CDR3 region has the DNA TGTGCCAGCAGCTTAGCCGGCCAGGGGGCCGAAAAACTGTTTTTT.

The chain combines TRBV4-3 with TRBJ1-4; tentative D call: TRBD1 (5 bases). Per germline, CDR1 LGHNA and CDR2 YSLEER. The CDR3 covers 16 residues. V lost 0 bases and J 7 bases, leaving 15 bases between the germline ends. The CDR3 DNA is TGCGCCAGCAGCCAAGATGGCAAAGGGGCCGGTGAAAAACTGTTTTTT. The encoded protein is CASSQDGKGAGEKLFF.

CDR3 in amino acids: CSVSSSNRIYTEAFF. The DNA for the CDR3 is TGCAGCGTCTCTAGTTCTAACAGGATTTACACTGAAGCTTTCTTT. This rearrangement joins TRBV29-1 to TRBJ1-1, with D possibly TRBD1 on 5 matching bases. The germline V and J ends were trimmed by 6 bases and 3 bases, with 20 bases remaining between them. CDR3 length equals 15 residues. The germline V gene has CDR1 SQVTM and CDR2 ANQGSEA.

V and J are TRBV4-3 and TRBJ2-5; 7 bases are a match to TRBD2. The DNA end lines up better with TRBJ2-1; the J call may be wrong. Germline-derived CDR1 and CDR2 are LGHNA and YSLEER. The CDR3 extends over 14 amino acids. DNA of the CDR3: TGCGCCAGTTCCGGGGGGAACGCATACAATGAGCAGTTCTTC. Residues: CASSGGNAYNEQFF.

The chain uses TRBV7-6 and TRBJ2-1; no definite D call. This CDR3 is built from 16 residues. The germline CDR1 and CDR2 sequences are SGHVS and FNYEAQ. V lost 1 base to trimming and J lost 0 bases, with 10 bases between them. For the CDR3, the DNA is TGTGCCAGCAGCTTAGAATTCGCATCCTCCTACAATGAGCAGTTCTTC. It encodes CASSLEFASSYNEQFF.

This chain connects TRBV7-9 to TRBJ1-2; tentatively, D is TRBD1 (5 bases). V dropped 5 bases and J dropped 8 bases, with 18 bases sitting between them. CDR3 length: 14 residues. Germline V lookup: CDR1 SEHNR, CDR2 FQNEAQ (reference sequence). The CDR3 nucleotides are TGTGCCAGCAGCCCACGGGACTTCAGCGGAGGCTACACCTTC. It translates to CASSPRDFSGGYTF.

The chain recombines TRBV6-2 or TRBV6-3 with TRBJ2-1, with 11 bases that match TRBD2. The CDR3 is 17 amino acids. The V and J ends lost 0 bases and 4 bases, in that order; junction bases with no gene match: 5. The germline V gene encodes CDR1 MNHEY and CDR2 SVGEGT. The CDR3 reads CASSYSIPSGGYNEQFF. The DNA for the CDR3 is TGTGCCAGCAGTTACTCGATTCCTAGCGGGGGGTACAATGAGCAGTTCTTC.

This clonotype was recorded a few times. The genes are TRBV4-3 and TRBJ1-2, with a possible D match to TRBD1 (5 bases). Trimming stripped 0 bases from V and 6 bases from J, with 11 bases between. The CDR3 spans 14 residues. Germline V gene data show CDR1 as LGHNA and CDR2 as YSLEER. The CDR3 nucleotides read TGCGCCAGCAGCCAAGACGTGGGACGGGATGGCTACACCTTC. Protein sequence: CASSQDVGRDGYTF.

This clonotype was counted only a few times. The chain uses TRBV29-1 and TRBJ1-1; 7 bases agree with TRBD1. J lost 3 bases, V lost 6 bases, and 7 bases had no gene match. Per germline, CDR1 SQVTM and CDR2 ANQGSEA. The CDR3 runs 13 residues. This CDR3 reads CSVGGTVDTEAFF. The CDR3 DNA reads TGCAGCGTCGGTGGGACAGTCGACACTGAAGCTTTCTTT.

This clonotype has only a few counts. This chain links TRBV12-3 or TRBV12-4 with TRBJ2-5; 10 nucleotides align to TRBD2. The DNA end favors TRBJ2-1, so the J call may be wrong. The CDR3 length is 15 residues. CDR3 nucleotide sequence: TGTGCCAGCAGAGCAAGCGGGAGGGCCTTAAATGAGCAGTTCTTC. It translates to CASRASGRALNEQFF.

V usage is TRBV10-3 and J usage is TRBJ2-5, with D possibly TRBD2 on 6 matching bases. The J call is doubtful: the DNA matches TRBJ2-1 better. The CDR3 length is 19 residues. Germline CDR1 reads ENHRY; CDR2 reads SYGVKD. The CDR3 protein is CAISESWRREPVEAHEQFF. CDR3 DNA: TGTGCCATCAGTGAGTCATGGCGGCGGGAACCCGTCGAGGCACATGAGCAGTTCTTC.

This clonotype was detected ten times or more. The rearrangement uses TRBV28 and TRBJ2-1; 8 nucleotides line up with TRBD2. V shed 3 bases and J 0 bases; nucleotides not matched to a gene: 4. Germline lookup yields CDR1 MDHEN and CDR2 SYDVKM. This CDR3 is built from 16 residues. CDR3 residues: CASSLGSGSSYNEQFF. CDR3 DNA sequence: TGTGCCAGCAGTTTGGGAAGCGGGAGCTCCTACAATGAGCAGTTCTTC. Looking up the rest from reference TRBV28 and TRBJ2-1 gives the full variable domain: DVKVTQSSRYLVKRTGEKVFLECVQDMDHENMFWYRQDPGLGLRLIYFSYDVKMKEKGDIPEGYSVSREKKERFSLILESASTNQTSMYLCASSLGSGSSYNEQFFGPGTRLTVL.

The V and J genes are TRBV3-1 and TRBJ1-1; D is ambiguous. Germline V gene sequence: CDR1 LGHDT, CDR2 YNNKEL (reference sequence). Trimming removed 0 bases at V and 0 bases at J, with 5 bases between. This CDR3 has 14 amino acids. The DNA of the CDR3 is TGTGCCAGCAGCCAAGACAGTCTGAACACTGAAGCTTTCTTT. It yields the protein CASSQDSLNTEAFF. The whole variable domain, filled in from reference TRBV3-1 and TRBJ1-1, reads DTAVSQTPKYLVTQMGNDKSIKCEQNLGHDTMYWYKQDSKKFLKIMFSYNNKELIINETVPNRFSPKSPDKAHLNLHINSLELGDSAVYFCASSQDSLNTEAFFGQGTRLTVV.

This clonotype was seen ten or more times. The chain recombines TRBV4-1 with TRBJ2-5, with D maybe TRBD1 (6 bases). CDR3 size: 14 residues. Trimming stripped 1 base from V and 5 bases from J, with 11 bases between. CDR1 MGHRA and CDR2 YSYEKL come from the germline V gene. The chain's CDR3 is CASSQGPGAETQYF. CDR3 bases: TGCGCCAGCAGCCAAGGTCCAGGGGCTGAGACCCAGTACTTC.

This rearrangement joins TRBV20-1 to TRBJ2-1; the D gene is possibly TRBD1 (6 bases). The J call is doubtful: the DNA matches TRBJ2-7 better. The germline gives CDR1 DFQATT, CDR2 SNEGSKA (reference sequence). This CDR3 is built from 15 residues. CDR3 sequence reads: CSAPKPEGGTYEQYF. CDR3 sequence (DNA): TGCAGTGCTCCCAAACCGGAAGGGGGAACCTACGAGCAGTACTTC.

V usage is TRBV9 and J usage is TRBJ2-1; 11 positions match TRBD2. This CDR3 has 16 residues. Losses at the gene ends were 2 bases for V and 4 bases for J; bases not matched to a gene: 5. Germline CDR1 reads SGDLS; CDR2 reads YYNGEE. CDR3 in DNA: TGTGCCAGCAGCGTTAGCGGGAGGGCGGAATACAATGAGCAGTTCTTC. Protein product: CASSVSGRAEYNEQFF. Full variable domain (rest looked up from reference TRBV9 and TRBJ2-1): DSGVTQTPKHLITATGQRVTLRCSPRSGDLSVYWYQQSLDQGLQFLIQYYNGEERAKGNILERFSAQQFPDLHSELNLSSLELGDSALYFCASSVSGRAEYNEQFFGPGTRLTVL.

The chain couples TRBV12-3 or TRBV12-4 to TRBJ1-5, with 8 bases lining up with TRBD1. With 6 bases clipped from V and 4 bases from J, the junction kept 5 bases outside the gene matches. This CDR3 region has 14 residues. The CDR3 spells CASRVTGANQPQHF. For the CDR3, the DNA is TGTGCCAGCAGGGTGACAGGGGCGAATCAGCCCCAGCATTTT.